These 17 T cell receptor beta chains were all obtained from the same sample, sequenced in a study of T-cell memory formation after mild COVID-19. TCRdb processed the 5' RACE reads anew with MiXCR; each CDR3 protein has one entry. The sample carries 80,000 to 130,000 distinct CDR3 sequences, 11% recorded once. Sequencing input: PBMCs or a T cell subset sorted from them (not recorded which). Source of these receptors: a man younger than 30 who had mild COVID-19 (a few samples of this study predate the infection). Cell type and time point are not known.

The chain is built from TRBV6-6 and TRBJ1-5; D is possibly TRBD1 (6 bases). The CDR3 runs to 16 residues. Germline CDR1 is MNHNY and CDR2 is SVGAGI (reference sequence). V was pared by 4 bases and J by 1 base, with 14 bases between. In DNA form, the CDR3 reads TGTGCCAGCAGTTTATCCGGGACAAACAGCAATCAGCCCCAGCATTTT. Translation: CASSLSGTNSNQPQHF.

The gene calls are TRBV7-9 and TRBJ2-7; maybe TRBD2 (5 bases). The CDR3 is 13 residues long. Germline V gene lookup returns CDR1 SEHNR and CDR2 FQNEAQ (reference sequence). The germline V and J ends were trimmed by 4 bases and 6 bases, with 13 bases remaining between them. This CDR3 is CASSSPTSGEQYF. DNA for the CDR3: TGTGCCAGCAGCTCCCCCACTAGTGGCGAGCAGTACTTC.

In this sample, this clonotype turned up a few times. The chain employs TRBV5-5 and TRBJ2-5, with 10 bases identical to TRBD2. V was clipped by 4 bases and J by 1 base; unmatched bases: 4. CDR1 and CDR2 from the germline V gene are SGHKS and YYEKEE (reference sequence). The CDR3 is 15 residues long. CDR3 DNA: TGTGCCAGCAGCCACAGCGGGGGGGGCCAAGAGACCCAGTACTTC. Translation gives CASSHSGGGQETQYF.

This clonotype occurred a few times. CDR3 in DNA: TGCAGTGCTACAGACAGGATAAACTCCCCTGAAGCTTTCTTT. Translating gives CSATDRINSPEAFF. The V and J genes are TRBV20-1 and TRBJ1-1; D perhaps matches TRBD1 (6 bases). V was pared by 4 bases and J by 6 bases, with 18 bases between. From germline, CDR1 is DFQATT and CDR2 SNEGSKA (reference sequence). The CDR3 runs to 14 residues.

This clonotype turned up a few times. CDR3: CASSLRGVQPQHF. The CDR3 DNA sequence: TGTGCCAGCAGTTTGAGGGGAGTTCAGCCCCAGCATTTT. V and J are TRBV12-3 or TRBV12-4 and TRBJ1-5; possible D gene TRBD1, 5 bases. The CDR3 spans 13 residues. Trimming left V 3 bases short and J 6 bases short, with 9 bases between.

This clonotype was seen a few times. The chain is built from TRBV12-3 or TRBV12-4 and TRBJ1-5, with D possibly TRBD1 on 6 matching bases. The CDR3 sequence is 14 residues long. V lost 5 bases and J lost 5, with 13 bases in between. CDR3 region: CASSTTGGDQPQHF. CDR3 DNA: TGTGCCAGCAGTACCACGGGGGGCGATCAGCCCCAGCATTTT.

The gene calls are TRBV5-6 and TRBJ1-1, with D possibly TRBD1 on 6 matching bases. The germline gives CDR1 SGHDT, CDR2 YYEEEE. The CDR3 contains 18 residues. Trimming shortened V by 3 bases and J by 6 bases, and 27 bases separated the two germline ends. The CDR3 sequence: CASSSTPLTRARGAEAFF. CDR3 coding DNA: TGTGCCAGCAGCTCCACCCCCCTTACGCGGGCCAGGGGTGCTGAAGCTTTCTTT.

The genes are TRBV3-1 and TRBJ2-6; D gene unclear. From germline, CDR1 is LGHDT and CDR2 YNNKEL (reference sequence). Trimming stripped 7 bases from V and 4 bases from J, with 11 bases between. CDR3 length equals 14 residues. CDR3 in amino acids: CASTGLAGANVLTF. The CDR3 DNA reads as TGTGCCAGCACCGGCCTCGCCGGGGCCAACGTCCTGACTTTC.

This clonotype was detected only a few times. The chain joins TRBV4-3 to TRBJ2-5, with a weak D call TRBD1 (6 bases). The CDR3 loop spans 15 amino acids. In germline, CDR1 is LGHNA, CDR2 YSLEER. The V and J ends lost 1 base and 1 base respectively, with 10 bases between them. CDR3 residues: CASSQGWTAQETQYF. The CDR3 region has the DNA TGCGCCAGCAGCCAAGGGTGGACAGCCCAAGAGACCCAGTACTTC.

The V gene is TRBV15, the J gene TRBJ2-1; weak D call: TRBD2 (5 bases). The CDR3 sequence is 13 residues long. Germline CDR1 is LNHNV and CDR2 is YYDKDF (reference sequence). With 5 bases removed from V and 14 bases from J, the gap between germline ends came to 19 bases. CDR3 DNA: TGTGCCACCAGCCGAAGGACTGGCCAGGAAGAGTTCTTC. Encoded protein: CATSRRTGQEEFF.

J is TRBJ1-1 and V is TRBV5-4, with D possibly matching TRBD1 (6 bases). Trimming pared 5 bases from V and 6 bases from J, leaving 14 bases between. CDR3 length equals 13 residues. Per the germline V gene, CDR1 is SGHNT and CDR2 is YYREEE (reference sequence). The CDR3 reads CASSPNGQPEAFF. The DNA of the CDR3 is TGTGCCAGCAGTCCCAACGGACAGCCTGAAGCTTTCTTT. Together with reference TRBV5-4 and TRBJ1-1, the CDR3 gives the full variable domain: ETGVTQSPTHLIKTRGQQVTLRCSSQSGHNTVSWYQQALGQGPQFIFQYYREEENGRGNFPPRFSGLQFPNYSSELNVNALELDDSALYLCASSPNGQPEAFFGQGTRLTVV.

V usage is TRBV6-5 and J usage is TRBJ1-5; weak D call: TRBD1 (6 bases). Looked up from germline, CDR1 is MNHEY and CDR2 is SVGAGI. This CDR3 is built from 13 residues. V was shortened by 0 bases and J by 8 bases, with 8 bases between the two germline ends. CDR3 protein: CASSYSGGEPQHF. The DNA of the CDR3 is TGTGCCAGCAGTTACTCAGGGGGGGAGCCCCAGCATTTT.

This clonotype was seen a few times. The rearrangement uses TRBV3-1 and TRBJ1-4; 10 bases align to TRBD1. Germline CDR1 is LGHDT and CDR2 is YNNKEL (reference sequence). Trimming removed 5 bases from V and 7 bases from J; junction bases left unmatched: 13. This CDR3 spans 17 amino acids. This CDR3 is CASSLTGQGGLGEKLFF. As DNA, the CDR3 is TGTGCCAGCAGCTTAACCGGACAGGGGGGGTTAGGTGAAAAACTGTTTTTT.

This clonotype has more than one count but fewer than ten. As DNA, the CDR3 is TGTGCCAGCAGCTTACTGCGGTTCAATGAGCAGTTCTTC. It specifies CASSLLRFNEQFF. The V gene is TRBV7-2, the J gene TRBJ2-1; D gene uncertain. V was cut by 2 bases and J by 6 bases, with 8 bases left in between. This CDR3 has 13 amino acids. Germline V CDR1 and CDR2: SGHTA, FQGNSA.

The gene calls are TRBV4-1 and TRBJ2-5, with a tentative D call TRBD2 (5 bases). Germline assignment: CDR1 MGHRA and CDR2 YSYEKL. With 5 bases removed from V and 2 bases from J, the gap between germline ends came to 12 bases. CDR3 length equals 14 residues. The CDR3 sequence: CASSFREKQETQYF. The DNA for the CDR3 is TGCGCCAGCAGCTTCCGGGAAAAACAAGAGACCCAGTACTTC.

V usage is TRBV19 and J usage is TRBJ1-1; 8 bases are shared with TRBD1. Germline trimming cut 4 bases from V and 5 bases from J; bases unmatched to any gene: 12. CDR3 length equals 16 residues. The germline V gene encodes CDR1 LNHDA and CDR2 SQIVND (reference sequence). The CDR3 bases are TGTGCCAGTAGTAGGTACGGGACAGGCCCCTGGACTGAAGCTTTCTTT. Encoded protein: CASSRYGTGPWTEAFF.

This clonotype was recorded many times. V and J are TRBV27 and TRBJ2-7, with D perhaps given as TRBD1 or TRBD2 (7 bases each). Germline V gene lookup returns CDR1 MNHEY and CDR2 SMNVEV (reference sequence). The CDR3 contains 15 residues. The ends were cut back, 5 bases at V and 4 bases at J, with 18 bases in the middle. The CDR3 DNA follows: TGTGCCAGCAGTGCCAGGGGGGGCCTAAAGTACGAGCAGTACTTC. Translation: CASSARGGLKYEQYF.